This T cell receptor (beta chain) is from a study of blood T cell repertoires in COVID-19. The overall study: Italy, Spain and the United States were the sources of the convalescent and acute COVID-19 samples.

This clone was observed once. In the authors' methods: Using reference gene primer amplification, nucleated cell counts were estimated. This table comes from immunoSEQ multiplex PCR, and its TCRdb copy is limited to in-frame clones, with some not included. Clone size and V and J calls were adopted from that table, with D and trimming inferred from the DNA. Of around 280,000 clones listed, roughly 91% are singletons. The CDR3 runs to 15 residues. Germline assignment: CDR1 MRHNA and CDR2 SNTAGT. V lost 0 bases, J lost 5 bases, and 10 bases lay in between. This chain uses TRBV6-4 with TRBJ1-4; possible D gene TRBD1, 5 bases. Sequenced input: peripheral blood. This TCR came from a woman aged 25 to 39 with COVID-19, enrolled during active disease. The CDR3 nucleotides are TGTGCCAGCAGTGACTCCACCGGGGGGAATGAAAAACTGTTTTTT. Its protein is CASSDSTGGNEKLFF.